The 4 T cell receptor beta chains below come from one sample, sequenced in a study of beta chain features in type 1 diabetes. The entirety of the isolated RNA underwent reverse transcription, so expressed TCRB transcripts were sequenced. The data were produced by immunoSEQ multiplex PCR, yet TCRdb's version contains in-frame clones alone and is incomplete. The sample comprises about 900,000 clones, roughly a sixth of which are singletons, and 0.02% to 0.03% rests with the top ten. Source material: naive CD4+ T cells from blood. The receptors were sampled from a woman in her late teens or twenties in good health.

V usage is TRBV25-1 and J usage is TRBJ2-5; the D is unclear. The DNA end lines up better with TRBJ2-7; the J call may be wrong. The CDR3 is made up of 14 amino acids. Germline CDR1 reads MGHDK; CDR2 reads SYGVNS. The CDR3 protein is CASSEGHRPYEQYF. As DNA, the CDR3 is TGTGCCAGCAGTGAGGGCCACAGACCCTACGAGCAGTACTTC.

This clone was counted a few times. The chain has TRBV9 and TRBJ2-1; 8 bases agree with TRBD2. Per germline, CDR1 SGDLS and CDR2 YYNGEE. This CDR3 is 17 amino acids long. V shed 0 bases, J shed 2 bases, and the junction held 7 bases outside the gene matches. The CDR3 loop reads CASSVGVAGHTYNEQFF. For the CDR3, the DNA is TGTGCCAGCAGCGTAGGAGTAGCGGGACACACCTACAATGAGCAGTTCTTC.

This sequence joins TRBV7-6 and TRBJ2-5; D is uncertain. Trimming pared 2 bases from V and 1 base from J, leaving 14 bases between. The CDR3 runs 16 residues. The V gene's germline CDR1 is SGHVS and CDR2 FNYEAQ. CDR3: CASSLFSQPFQETQYF. CDR3 DNA: TGTGCCAGCAGCTTATTCTCCCAACCCTTCCAAGAGACCCAGTACTTC.

This rearrangement joins TRBV7-6 to TRBJ1-2, with 7 bases fitting TRBD1. The germline gives CDR1 SGHVS, CDR2 FNYEAQ. CDR3 length: 14 amino acids. V shed 1 base and J 4 bases; nucleotides not matched to a gene: 3. As DNA, the CDR3 is TGTGCCAGCAGCTTAGAACAGGGGACCTATGGCTACACCTTC. This gives the protein CASSLEQGTYGYTF.